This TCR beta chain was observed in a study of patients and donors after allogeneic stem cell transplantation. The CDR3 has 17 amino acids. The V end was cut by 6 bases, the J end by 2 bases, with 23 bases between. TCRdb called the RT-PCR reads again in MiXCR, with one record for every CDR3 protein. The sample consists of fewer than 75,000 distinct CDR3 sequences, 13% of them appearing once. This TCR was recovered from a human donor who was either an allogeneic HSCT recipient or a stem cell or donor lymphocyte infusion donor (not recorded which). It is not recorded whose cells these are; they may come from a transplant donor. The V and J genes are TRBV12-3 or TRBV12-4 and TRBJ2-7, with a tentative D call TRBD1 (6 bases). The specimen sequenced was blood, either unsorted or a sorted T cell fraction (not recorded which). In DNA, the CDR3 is TGTGCCAGCAGCAGGACAGTTAACGTCTACGATCCCTACGAGCAGTACTTC. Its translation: CASSRTVNVYDPYEQYF.